This section outlines one T cell receptor beta chain sequence together with its context. This clone was detected only a few times. It lacks a known antigen. The record has no base qualities; no much larger clone is one base away. The sample's time point, from its label and the paper: pretherapy, before neoadjuvant immune checkpoint inhibitors. Samples were obtained from the phase 2 randomized NEOSTAR trial, in which neoadjuvant nivolumab or nivolumab plus ipilimumab followed by surgery was tested in operable NSCLC. The method was the immunoSEQ multiplex PCR assay. As for the authors' bioinformatics: Repertoires were summarized in terms of richness and clonality, and significantly expanded and contracted clones between pre- and post-therapy samples were identified. TCRdb's version of the immuneACCESS table is confined to in-frame rearrangements and falls short of the full clone set. An unresolved V gene accounts for under half of the shortfall where checked; the remainder is of unknown origin. V, J and clone size are those of that table, while D and trimming were read from the DNA. The table for this sample lists 39,000 or so clones; 85% to 90% of them were counted only once. The ten top clones hold 2.5% to 4% of the sample.

CDR1 SGHNT and CDR2 YYREEE are derived from the germline V gene (reference sequence). Trimming removed 4 bases from V and 6 bases from J; the gene matches leave 11 bases unexplained. Measured from the cysteine to the phenylalanine, the CDR3 is 17 residues long. Only the CDR3 DNA is retained, 51 bases long and in frame from the first base. This specimen belongs to a study of neoadjuvant nivolumab and ipilimumab in lung cancer (TCRdb year 2020). Describing the broader study: In the NEOSTAR trial, nivolumab was administered intravenously at 3 mg/kg on days 1, 15 and 29, and the combination arm also received ipilimumab 1 mg/kg on day 1 only. The major pathologic response (MPR) rate in the intention-to-treat population in each study arm was designated as the primary trial endpoint. The trial treated just under 45 patients with operable NSCLC: around 23 were randomized to nivolumab monotherapy and 21 to nivolumab plus ipilimumab. TCR repertoires were compared between pretherapy (baseline) peripheral blood and tumors resected at surgery after neoadjuvant immune checkpoint blockade. Seven patients had matched pretherapy and resected tumor pairs analyzed, with four treated with nivolumab and three with nivolumab plus ipilimumab. Overall study outcomes, separate from this receptor: A positive correlation was observed between pretherapy blood TCR richness and richness in tumors resected after neoadjuvant therapy (Spearman R of about 0.83). TCR richness and clonality were greater in resected tumors than in tumor-adjacent uninvolved lung, and increases were seen in more dual-therapy-treated tumors. TCR sequencing was performed in a small number of samples. No significant correlation was found between TCR clonality and pathologic tumor regression, and only a single major-pathologic-response sample was available for the analysis of TCR clonality versus pathologic tumor regression. From pretherapy to surgery, tumor T-cell richness and clonality increased in three of three dual-therapy tumors but in only two of four nivolumab-treated tumors.

The sequencing here drew on peripheral blood, taken before neoadjuvant nivolumab, alone or with ipilimumab. The TCR originated in an adult with non-small cell lung cancer. The rearranged segments are TRBV5-4 and TRBJ2-2; TRBD2 aligns with 11 central bases. The CDR3 in this case is CASSPLAGGRTAGELFF. The DNA is TGTGCCAGCAGCCCTCTAGCGGGAGGTCGGACGGCCGGGGAGCTGTTTTTT.